This T cell receptor beta chain emerged from a study of cytomegalovirus exposure and HLA in healthy donors. About the study: An early data release held some 85 million unique TCRs from HLA-typed donors. Genotyping showed approximately 81% of about 370 donors falling in the Caucasian-associated ancestry cluster.

The primer mix had 60 Vbeta and 13 Jbeta primers. Libraries were prepared by immunoSEQ multiplex PCR; TCRdb keeps only in-frame clonotypes and omits some of them. Found here are more than 95,000 clones, over 60% of them singletons; the top ten hold about 4.5%. CDR3 length: 16 residues. V lost 4 bases to trimming and J lost 1 base; unmatched junction nucleotides: 9. In germline, CDR1 is SGHNT, CDR2 YYREEE (reference sequence). The genes are TRBV5-4 and TRBJ2-5, with 8 positions matching TRBD1. The clonotype originates from a man between 60 and 75 years old in good health and CMV-seropositive. Input material: PBMCs. As DNA, the CDR3 is TGTGCCAGCAGCAAACCTCGGACAGGGACCCAAGAGACCCAGTACTTC. Its protein is CASSKPRTGTQETQYF. The whole variable domain, remainder taken from reference TRBV5-4 and TRBJ2-5, is ETGVTQSPTHLIKTRGQQVTLRCSSQSGHNTVSWYQQALGQGPQFIFQYYREEENGRGNFPPRFSGLQFPNYSSELNVNALELDDSALYLCASSKPRTGTQETQYFGPGTRLLVL.